This T cell receptor beta chain emerged from a study of vaccination and CD4 T cells after COVID-19. As for the study in general: According to the study, participants were given two doses of BNT162b2 or mRNA-1273 vaccine. Overlapping spike pools from SARS-CoV-2 and HCoV-NL63, HCoV-OC43 and HCoV-229E served as culture stimuli. Study observations and caveats: The median proportion of reactive clones detected only post-vaccination in convalescent patients was 85% to 90%.

The V end was cut by 2 bases, the J end by 6 bases, with 11 bases between. The CDR3 is made up of 12 amino acids. Germline assignment: CDR1 GTSNPN and CDR2 SVGIG (reference sequence). This clonotype came up a few times. What it recognizes is unknown. Cultured CD4+ T cells had their DNA profiled by the Oncomine TCR Beta short-read assay. Scientists extracted genomic DNA from CD4+ T cells grown in culture. MiXCR was run by TCRdb on the PCR reads, yielding one entry per CDR3 protein. Of around 10,000 distinct CDR3 sequences listed, roughly 30% are singletons. Treatment noted: roughly 10-day PBMC culture with coronavirus spike peptide pools or control peptides (ViraFEST assay). It was before the COVID-19 pandemic (2011-2018) that the unexposed donor's CD4+ T cells were collected. ViraFEST relied on peptide pools to expand antigen-specific T cells; the TCRs were sequenced afterward.

The genes are TRBV30 and TRBJ2-7; D is possibly TRBD2 (6 bases). The sample consisted of CD4+ T cells from blood, cultured in vitro. The source is a human donor in good health. The CDR3 DNA follows: TGTGCCTGGAGTCCGACTAGTTTCGAGCAGTACTTC. It specifies CAWSPTSFEQYF.